This T cell receptor (beta chain) was observed in a study of cytomegalovirus exposure and HLA in healthy donors. In the study overall: Unique TCRs numbering some 80 million, obtained from HLA-typed donors, made up an early data release. Study observations and caveats: About 87% or about 30% of the time was how often most TCR beta V segments were productive, according to an earlier analysis. In a later analysis, TCR association rates varied by HLA locus: DRB1 most, HLA-C fewest. Immune exposure data for these donors was limited to CMV serostatus.

Only a few counts were recorded for this clone. The antigen is undetermined. In germline, CDR1 is SQVTM, CDR2 ANQGSEA. Trimming took 3 bases from V and 9 from J; bases not matched to a gene: 8. The CDR3 extends over 15 amino acids. Amplification used 60 Vbeta primers and 13 Jbeta primers. The protocol was immunoSEQ multiplex PCR, while the TCRdb copy is restricted to in-frame clones and leaves out a portion. The sample includes about 98,000 clones, around four fifths of them seen just once. This chain uses TRBV29-1 with TRBJ2-1; 13 positions match TRBD2. Sequenced input: PBMCs. The receptor was isolated from a female donor in good health and CMV-seropositive. For the CDR3, the DNA is TGCAGCGTTGAGCCGACTAGCGGGGGGCCGTTTGAGCAGTTCTTC. Translated: CSVEPTSGGPFEQFF.